These T cell receptor beta chains were read from a single sample in a study of circulating and synovial CD4+ cells in juvenile arthritis. Method: immunoSEQ multiplex PCR; TCRdb's copy keeps in-frame clones and lacks some. Of some 33,000 clones listed, approximately 94% are singletons. Sequencing used CD4+ T cells from blood. Source of these receptors: a human donor with juvenile idiopathic arthritis. CDR3s include the opening cysteine and the closing phenylalanine or tryptophan. D genes are given only for firm matches. A row's size may be missing; if present it is once, few, many or a size class.

TRBV5-1,TRBJ1-6,-,TRBD1,TGCGCCAGCAGCTCCCGGACAGGGAACAATTCACCCCTCCACTTT,CASSSRTGNNSPLHF
TRBV29-1,TRBJ1-4,-,-,TGCAGCGTTGCTGGAGGGATCGGCGAAAAACTGTTTTTT,CSVAGGIGEKLFF
TRBV4-1,TRBJ2-3,-,TRBD2,TGCGCCAGCAGTCCCAGCGGGGCCCTAACAGATACGCAGTATTTT,CASSPSGALTDTQYF
TRBV2,TRBJ2-2,-,TRBD2,TGTGCCAGCACCCCGGGACTACCGAGCTCCGGGGAGCTGTTTTTT,CASTPGLPSSGELFF
TRBV6-5,TRBJ1-5,-,-,TGTGCCAGCAGCACAGGGATAATGAATCAGCCCCAGCATTTT,CASSTGIMNQPQHF
TRBV9,TRBJ1-3,-,TRBD1,TGTGCCAGCAGCGTGGGACAGTTACCGATTTACGGAAACACCATATATTTT,CASSVGQLPIYGNTIYF
TRBV5-1,TRBJ2-5,-,TRBD2,TGCGCCAGCAGCTTTGGGACCTCGGGACTAGCGGGGCAAGAGACCCAGTACTTC,CASSFGTSGLAGQETQYF
TRBV18,TRBJ1-2,-,-,TGTGCCAGCTCACCCGGGGGGGACTATGGCTACACCTTC,CASSPGGDYGYTF
TRBV6-5,TRBJ2-6,-,-,TGTGCCAGCAGCCAACCGGGGACTAACGTCCTGACTTTC,CASSQPGTNVLTF
TRBV5-1,TRBJ1-4,-,-,TGCGCCAGCAGGTTTTCCAGGTTAGAAAAACTGTTTTTT,CASRFSRLEKLFF
TRBV18,TRBJ1-3,few,TRBD1,TGTGCCAGCTCACCGCGGGCACAGGGGAATCGAAACACCATATATTTT,CASSPRAQGNRNTIYF
TRBV19,TRBJ2-7,few,-,TGTGCCAGTCAAGTTGACAGCCAGAAATACGAGCAGTACTTC,CASQVDSQKYEQYF
TRBV12-5,TRBJ1-5,once,TRBD1,TGTGCTAGTGGTTTTCCGCAGGGGGGCCATTTGCAGCCCCAGCATTTT,CASGFPQGGHLQPQHF
TRBV6-5,TRBJ1-4,-,TRBD1,TGTGCCAGCAGTCCCCAGCAGGGGGAAAATGAAAAACTGTTTTTT,CASSPQQGENEKLFF